The 5 T cell receptor beta chains listed next were all sequenced from one sample in a study of response to subunit inactivated influenza vaccine. One entry per CDR3 protein results from TCRdb running MiXCR on the RT-PCR reads. The repertoire consists of some 520,000 distinct CDR3 sequences, with 15% to 20% occurring once and the leading ten covering roughly 3.1%. The sequencing here drew on CD4+ T cells sorted from PBMCs, taken 23 to 25 months after vaccination. The receptors come from a man between 50 and 69 years old who received an inactivated influenza vaccine.

The V gene is TRBV7-6, the J gene TRBJ2-5; D gene uncertain. The CDR3 extends over 15 amino acids. CDR1 and CDR2 (germline): SGHVS, FNYEAQ. V lost 0 bases to trimming and J lost 3 bases, with 11 bases between them. CDR3 region: CASSLAWASEETQYF. The DNA for the CDR3 is TGTGCCAGCAGCTTAGCATGGGCAAGTGAAGAGACCCAGTACTTC.

A few counts support this clonotype. The chain carries TRBV7-2 and TRBJ2-7, with TRBD2 matching 9 bases. From germline, CDR1 is SGHTA and CDR2 FQGNSA. The V and J ends lost 3 bases and 3 bases, in that order; junction bases with no gene match: 6. The CDR3 has 15 amino acids. The DNA for the CDR3 is TGTGCCAGCAGCTTGTCTAGCGGGATTATCTACGAGCAGTACTTC. This translates into CASSLSSGIIYEQYF.

This chain connects TRBV4-2 to TRBJ2-1; the match to TRBD2 covers 8 bases. V trimming: 0 bases; J trimming: 8 bases; junction bases outside the gene matches: 9. Germline CDR1 LGHNA, CDR2 YNFKEQ. The CDR3 sequence is 16 residues long. CDR3 nucleotides: TGTGCCAGCAGCCAAGATCTCGGGAGGGCCTCGTATGAGCAGTTCTTC. Translating gives CASSQDLGRASYEQFF.

The DNA for the CDR3 is TGCGCCAGCACCTACAACTTCCGGGACAAATACAATGAGCAGTTCTTC. Translation gives CASTYNFRDKYNEQFF. V usage is TRBV5-1 and J usage is TRBJ2-1; perhaps TRBD1 as D (6 bases). CDR1 and CDR2 from the germline V gene are SGHRS and YFSETQ. Trimming pared 6 bases from V and 4 bases from J, leaving 20 bases between. CDR3 length: 16 amino acids.

J is TRBJ2-3 and V is TRBV2, with TRBD1 matching 12 bases. Germline V gene sequence: CDR1 SNHLY, CDR2 FYNNEI. V lost 11 bases to trimming and J lost 4 bases; unmatched junction nucleotides: 10. The CDR3 runs 15 residues. CDR3 amino acids: CAGGFGTGGADTQYF. CDR3 coding DNA: TGTGCCGGAGGATTCGGGACAGGGGGCGCAGATACGCAGTATTTT.